This TCR beta chain appears in the sequencing data of a study of breast tumors, draining lymph nodes, adjacent tissues. TCRdb reprocessed the multiplex PCR reads via MiXCR and lists one record per CDR3 protein. The table records approximately 180,000 distinct CDR3 sequences, 33% of them present only once. Axillary draining lymph nodes of breast cancer patients supplied the node samples. Trimming pared 0 bases from V and 5 bases from J, leaving 16 bases between. Germline V lookup: CDR1 KGHSH, CDR2 LQKENI. The CDR3 covers 16 residues. Only a few counts were recorded for this clonotype. Material for sequencing was axillary lymph node tissue. V gene TRBV18 combines with J gene TRBJ1-1; the D gene is possibly TRBD1 (5 bases). The TCR sequence derives from a female donor with breast cancer. Some clones in this sample may be carry-over from other donors' samples. The CDR3 sequence is CASSPPFSGTHTEAFF. The CDR3 coding sequence is TGTGCCAGCTCACCACCCTTTTCGGGGACCCATACTGAAGCTTTCTTT. The variable domain in full, with the rest retrieved from reference TRBV18 and TRBJ1-1, is NAGVMQNPRHLVRRRGQEARLRCSPMKGHSHVYWYRQLPEEGLKFMVYLQKENIIDESGMPKERFSAEFPKEGPSILRIQQVVRGDSAAYFCASSPPFSGTHTEAFFGQGTRLTVV.